Below, 16 T cell receptor beta chains from the same sample are listed, as sequenced in a study of breast tumors, draining lymph nodes, adjacent tissues. Samples came from axillary lymph nodes draining the breast cancer. MiXCR, applied by TCRdb to the multiplex PCR reads, yields one record per CDR3 protein. This sample yields about 130,000 distinct CDR3 sequences, of which 20% to 25% are seen a single time; just over 2.5% belongs to the top ten. The sequencing input was axillary lymph node tissue. The source of these receptors is a female donor with breast cancer. Some clones in this sample may be carry-over from other donors' samples.

The sample holds a few counts of this clonotype. This chain links TRBV27 with TRBJ2-2; 12 bases align to TRBD2. CDR3 size: 16 residues. With 6 bases clipped from V and 5 bases from J, the junction kept 7 bases outside the gene matches. Per the germline V gene, CDR1 is MNHEY and CDR2 is SMNVEV (reference sequence). CDR3 in DNA: TGTGCCAGCAGGAACCTGACTAGCGGGAGAACCGGGGAGCTGTTTTTT. This gives the protein CASRNLTSGRTGELFF.

Turning to this clonotype: A single base separates this from a much larger clone, so it may be a read error. Because it lacks the conserved phenylalanine or tryptophan at the end, this CDR3 is likely a read error. The chain combines TRBV4-1 with TRBJ1-4; no clear D. V lost 1 base and J lost 3, with 6 bases in between. The CDR3 is 14 amino acids. Germline assignment: CDR1 MGHRA and CDR2 YSYEKL. For the CDR3, the DNA is TGCGCCAGCAGCCAAGCGGCAGCTAATGAAAAACTGTTTCTT. Its translation is CASSQAAANEKLFL.

The rearrangement links TRBV4-2 to TRBJ2-7; 9 bases line up with TRBD2. CDR1 is LGHNA and CDR2 is YNFKEQ in the germline V gene. The CDR3 extends over 16 amino acids. Germline trimming cut 4 bases from V and 3 bases from J; bases unmatched to any gene: 10. CDR3 nucleotides: TGTGCCAGCAGCCCGACAGGACTAGCGAGACTCTACGAGCAGTACTTC. Encoded protein: CASSPTGLARLYEQYF.

This clonotype was counted many times. The CDR3 bases are TGTGCCAGCAGTTTACTTTCAGGGCCCGATACGCAGTATTTT. This encodes CASSLLSGPDTQYF. The chain couples TRBV12-3 or TRBV12-4 to TRBJ2-3; D may be TRBD1 (5 bases). V lost 2 bases and J 6 bases, leaving 12 bases between the germline ends. The CDR3 loop spans 14 amino acids.

This clonotype was seen repeatedly, ten times or more. The V call is TRBV5-1, the J call TRBJ2-7; 10 bases agree with TRBD2. V trimming: 4 bases; J trimming: 5 bases; junction bases outside the gene matches: 9. From germline, CDR1 is SGHRS and CDR2 YFSETQ. This CDR3 is built from 15 residues. CDR3 protein: CASSPDSGRTHEQYF. The DNA for the CDR3 is TGCGCCAGCAGCCCCGATAGCGGGAGGACCCACGAGCAGTACTTC.

This clonotype has only one observation. This may come from a read error, since a much larger clone is one base off. The chain is built from TRBV2 and TRBJ2-1, with TRBD2 matching over 14 bases. CDR3 size: 17 residues. CDR1 is SNHLY, CDR2 FYNNEI, per germline. The CDR3 DNA follows: TGTGCCAGCAGTCCAGGGACTAGCGGGAGTCGTTACAATGAGCAGTCCTTC. This codes for CASSPGTSGSRYNEQSF.

The table lists this clonotype with many counts. This sequence joins TRBV19 and TRBJ2-7; 12 positions agree with TRBD2. Germline assignment: CDR1 LNHDA and CDR2 SQIVND (reference sequence). V lost 2 bases, J lost 1 base, and 12 bases stayed unmatched. CDR3 length equals 19 residues. The CDR3 DNA sequence: TGTGCCAGTAGTATACGGGGACCGCAGACTAGCGGGAGTTCCTACGAGCAGTACTTC. This encodes CASSIRGPQTSGSSYEQYF.

Concerning this clonotype: The DNA is left out, because the CDR3 cannot be placed on it with certainty; the CDR3 is given as TCRdb lists it. V and J are TRBV19 and TRBJ2-6; the D call of TRBD1 is as the table states it, not checked on the DNA. The CDR3 comprises 14 residues, both ends counted. The germline V gene has CDR1 LNHDA and CDR2 SQIVND (reference sequence). The CDR3 reads CASRFGGGANVPTF.

This clonotype was seen at least ten times. J is TRBJ1-2 and V is TRBV18; D is unresolved. Deletions cut 3 bases from V and 4 bases from J, with 9 bases between. This CDR3 spans 13 amino acids. Looked up from germline, CDR1 is KGHSH and CDR2 is LQKENI. The CDR3 spells CASSPDKVYGYTF. The CDR3 nucleotides read TGTGCCAGCTCACCGGATAAGGTCTATGGCTACACCTTC.

This clonotype turned up a few times. The chain employs TRBV7-9 and TRBJ2-2, with TRBD2 matching over 7 bases. The V segment lost 5 bases and the J segment 7 bases; nucleotides outside the gene matches: 10. This CDR3 has 15 amino acids. Germline loops: CDR1 SEHNR, CDR2 FQNEAQ (reference sequence). In DNA, the CDR3 is TGTGCCAGCAGCCGACGGGCGGGAGTTAACGGGGAGCTGTTTTTT. This gives the protein CASSRRAGVNGELFF.

There are many counts of this clonotype. The V call is TRBV30, the J call TRBJ2-3; 9 nucleotides agree with TRBD2. The CDR3 covers 15 residues. V gave up 2 bases and J gave up 4 bases; unmatched junction bases: 7. CDR1 GTSNPN and CDR2 SVGIG come from the germline V gene (reference sequence). CDR3 region: CAWSSASGTADTQYF. The CDR3 region has the DNA TGTGCCTGGAGTTCTGCTAGCGGGACTGCAGATACGCAGTATTTT.

This clonotype was seen many times. The chain is built from TRBV19 and TRBJ1-2; 10 bases align to TRBD1. The J segment lost 4 bases and the V segment lost 5 bases, leaving 7 bases of the junction unmatched. The CDR3 has 15 residues. The germline gives CDR1 LNHDA, CDR2 SQIVND (reference sequence). The CDR3 spells CASSPGDRGSYGYTF. The CDR3 DNA follows: TGTGCCAGTAGTCCAGGGGACAGGGGATCCTATGGCTACACCTTC.

This clonotype was seen many times. J is TRBJ2-5 and V is TRBV2; D tentatively fits TRBD1 or TRBD2 (5 bases each). V was shortened by 7 bases and J by 2 bases, with 14 bases between the two germline ends. This CDR3 has 14 residues. The germline V gene encodes CDR1 SNHLY and CDR2 FYNNEI. CDR3 nucleotides: TGTGCCAGCACCCTAGGGACGAATCAAGAGACCCAGTACTTC. This codes for CASTLGTNQETQYF. Supplemented by reference TRBV2 and TRBJ2-5, the full variable domain reads EPEVTQTPSHQVTQMGQEVILRCVPISNHLYFYWYRQILGQKVEFLVSFYNNEISEKSEIFDDQFSVERPDGSNFTLKIRSTKLEDSAMYFCASTLGTNQETQYFGPGTRLLVL.

Remarks on this clonotype: A much bigger clone sits one base away, suggesting this may be a read error. The conserved phenylalanine or tryptophan is not found at the CDR3 terminus, so this likely reflects a read error. The chain carries TRBV18 and TRBJ2-2; 7 bases fit TRBD2. This CDR3 is 15 amino acids long. Trimming removed 1 base from V and 1 base from J; junction bases left unmatched: 0. Germline values: CDR1 KGHSH, CDR2 LQKENI. The CDR3 sequence is CASSPLAGNTGELFV. For the CDR3, the DNA is TGTGCCAGCTCACCACTAGCGGGGAACACCGGGGAGCTGTTTGTT.

Remarks on this clonotype: Possible read error: a much larger clone is one base away. This rearrangement joins TRBV12-3 or TRBV12-4 to TRBJ2-2; D may be TRBD1 or TRBD2 (5 bases each). This CDR3 contains 13 residues. CDR3 amino acids: CASSLWGNGEPFF. Here the CDR3 DNA reads TGTGCCAGCAGTTTGTGGGGGAACGGGGAGCCGTTTTTT.

Remarks on this clonotype: The junction differs from germline at one of its ends, possibly a read error. The chain has TRBV28 and TRBJ2-7; 10 nucleotides align to TRBD2. The germline V gene has CDR1 MDHEN and CDR2 SYDVKM. This CDR3 has 19 residues. CDR3 sequence (DNA): TGTGCCAGCAGTTACTCCCTAGCGGGAGAGTCAGTCAGCTCCTACGAGCAGTCCTTC. Amino acids: CASSYSLAGESVSSYEQSF.